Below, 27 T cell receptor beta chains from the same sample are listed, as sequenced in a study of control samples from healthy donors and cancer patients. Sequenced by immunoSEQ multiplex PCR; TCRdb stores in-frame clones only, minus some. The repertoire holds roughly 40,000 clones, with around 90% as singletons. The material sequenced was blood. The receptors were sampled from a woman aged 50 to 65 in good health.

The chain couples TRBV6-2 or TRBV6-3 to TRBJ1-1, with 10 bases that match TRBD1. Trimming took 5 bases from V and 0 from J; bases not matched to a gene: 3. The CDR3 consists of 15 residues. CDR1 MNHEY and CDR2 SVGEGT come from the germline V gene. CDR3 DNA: TGTGCCAGCAGTCCCGACAGGGGGCTGAACACTGAAGCTTTCTTT. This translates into CASSPDRGLNTEAFF.

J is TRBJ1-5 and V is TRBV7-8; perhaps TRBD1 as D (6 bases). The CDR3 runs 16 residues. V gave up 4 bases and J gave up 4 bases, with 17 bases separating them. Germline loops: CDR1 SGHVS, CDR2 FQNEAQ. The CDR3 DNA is TGTGCCAGCAGCTCAAGACAGGTGGCCTTTAATCAGCCCCAGCATTTT. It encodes CASSSRQVAFNQPQHF.

CDR3 coding DNA: TGTGCCAGCAGTTCAGGGCTTTCACCCCTCCACTTT. As protein: CASSSGLSPLHF. This rearrangement joins TRBV28 to TRBJ1-6; D may be TRBD1 (5 bases). Germline-derived CDR1 and CDR2 are MDHEN and SYDVKM. V lost 4 bases and J 9 bases, leaving 7 bases between the germline ends. This CDR3 region has 12 residues.

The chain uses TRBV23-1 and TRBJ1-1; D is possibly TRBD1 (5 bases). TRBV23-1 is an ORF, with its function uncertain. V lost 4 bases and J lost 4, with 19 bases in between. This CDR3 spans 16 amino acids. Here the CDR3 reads CASSRGDLPLSTEAFF. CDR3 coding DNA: TGCGCCAGCAGTCGAGGGGACCTCCCGTTGAGCACTGAAGCTTTCTTT.

The CDR3 DNA follows: TGTGCCGCTCAACGGATCGCGAACACTGAAGCTTTCTTT. It translates to CAAQRIANTEAFF. This chain links TRBV6-5 with TRBJ1-1; D uncertain. Germline values: CDR1 MNHEY, CDR2 SVGAGI. The germline V and J ends were trimmed by 11 bases and 1 base, with 14 bases remaining between them. The CDR3 sequence is 13 residues long.

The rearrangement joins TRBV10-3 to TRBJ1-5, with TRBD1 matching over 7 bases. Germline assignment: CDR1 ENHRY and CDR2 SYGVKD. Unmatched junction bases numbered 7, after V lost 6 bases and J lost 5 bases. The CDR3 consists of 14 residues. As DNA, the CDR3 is TGTGCCATCAGCGACCGGGACAGAGATCAGCCCCAGCATTTT. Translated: CAISDRDRDQPQHF.

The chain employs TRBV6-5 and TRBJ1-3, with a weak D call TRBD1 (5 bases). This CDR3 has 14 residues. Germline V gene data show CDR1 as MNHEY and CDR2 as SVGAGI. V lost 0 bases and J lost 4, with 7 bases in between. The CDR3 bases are TGTGCCAGCAGTTACTCGGGGCCGGGAAACACCATATATTTT. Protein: CASSYSGPGNTIYF.

The CDR3, as DNA: TGTGCCAGCAACTTCGGAGGGGACGAGCAGTACTTC. Residues: CASNFGGDEQYF. The chain is built from TRBV2 and TRBJ2-7; a possible D gene is TRBD2 (6 bases). V shed 7 bases and J shed 5 bases, with 12 bases lying between them. Germline V gene sequence: CDR1 SNHLY, CDR2 FYNNEI. The CDR3 covers 12 residues.

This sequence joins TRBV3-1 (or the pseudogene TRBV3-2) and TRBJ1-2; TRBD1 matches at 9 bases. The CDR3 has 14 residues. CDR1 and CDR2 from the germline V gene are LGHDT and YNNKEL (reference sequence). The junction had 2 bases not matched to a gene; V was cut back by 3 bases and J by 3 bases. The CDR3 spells CASSQGQGDYGYTF. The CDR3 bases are TGTGCCAGCAGCCAGGGACAGGGAGACTATGGCTACACCTTC.

DNA for the CDR3: TGTGCCAGCAGCCAAGTAACACCAGGGTCAGCGGGGAGTAGCTATGGCTACACCTTC. As protein: CASSQVTPGSAGSSYGYTF. The chain carries TRBV4-2 and TRBJ1-2, with D possibly TRBD1 on 5 matching bases. The V end was cut by 1 base, the J end by 4 bases, with 25 bases between. This CDR3 region has 19 residues. Germline loops: CDR1 LGHNA, CDR2 YNFKEQ.

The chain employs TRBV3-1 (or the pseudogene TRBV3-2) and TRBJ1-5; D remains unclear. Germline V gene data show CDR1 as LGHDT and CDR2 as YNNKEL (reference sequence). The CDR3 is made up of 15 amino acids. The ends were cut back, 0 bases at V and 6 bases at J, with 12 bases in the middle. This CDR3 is CASSQDRVGGQPQHF. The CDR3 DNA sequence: TGTGCCAGCAGCCAAGATCGAGTGGGCGGTCAGCCCCAGCATTTT.

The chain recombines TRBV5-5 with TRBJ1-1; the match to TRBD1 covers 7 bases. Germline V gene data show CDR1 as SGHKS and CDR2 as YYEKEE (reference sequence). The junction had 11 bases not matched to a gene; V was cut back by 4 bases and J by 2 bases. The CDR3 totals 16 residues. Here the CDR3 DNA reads TGTGCCAGCAGCCGAATCTTCGGGACAGAAAACACTGAAGCTTTCTTT. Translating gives CASSRIFGTENTEAFF.

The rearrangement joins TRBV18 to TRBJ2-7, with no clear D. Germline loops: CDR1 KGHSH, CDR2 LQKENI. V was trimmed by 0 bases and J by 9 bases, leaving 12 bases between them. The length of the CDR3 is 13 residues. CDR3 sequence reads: CASSPPDAPGQYF. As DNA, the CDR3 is TGTGCCAGCTCACCACCCGACGCGCCCGGGCAGTACTTC.

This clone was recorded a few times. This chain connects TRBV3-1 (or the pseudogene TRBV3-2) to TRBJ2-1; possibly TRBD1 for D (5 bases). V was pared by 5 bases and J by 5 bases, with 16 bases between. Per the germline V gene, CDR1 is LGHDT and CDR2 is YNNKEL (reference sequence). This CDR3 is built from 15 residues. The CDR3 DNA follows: TGTGCCAGCAGCTTGGACGCAGGGAAGAACAATGAGCAGTTCTTC. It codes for CASSLDAGKNNEQFF.

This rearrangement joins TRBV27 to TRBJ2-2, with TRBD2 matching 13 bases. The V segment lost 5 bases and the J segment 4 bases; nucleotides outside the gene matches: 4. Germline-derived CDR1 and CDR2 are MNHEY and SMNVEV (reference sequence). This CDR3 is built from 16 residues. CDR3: CASSRLAGGRTGELFF. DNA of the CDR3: TGTGCCAGCAGTCGACTAGCGGGGGGACGCACCGGGGAGCTGTTTTTT.

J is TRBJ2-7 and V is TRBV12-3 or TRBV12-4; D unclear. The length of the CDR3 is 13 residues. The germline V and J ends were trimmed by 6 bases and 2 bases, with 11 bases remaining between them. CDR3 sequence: CASSLIGTYEQYF. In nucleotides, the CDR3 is TGTGCCAGCAGCCTGATCGGAACCTACGAGCAGTACTTC.

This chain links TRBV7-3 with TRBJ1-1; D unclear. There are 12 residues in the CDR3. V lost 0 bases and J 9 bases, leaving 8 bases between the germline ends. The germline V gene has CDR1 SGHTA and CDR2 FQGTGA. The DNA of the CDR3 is TGTGCCAGCAGCTTAACGGGCGGCAAAGCTTTCTTT. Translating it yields CASSLTGGKAFF. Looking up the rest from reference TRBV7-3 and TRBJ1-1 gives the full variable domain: GAGVSQTPSNKVTEKGKYVELRCDPISGHTALYWYRQSLGQGPEFLIYFQGTGAADDSGLPNDRFFAVRPEGSVSTLKIQRTERGDSAVYLCASSLTGGKAFFGQGTRLTVV.

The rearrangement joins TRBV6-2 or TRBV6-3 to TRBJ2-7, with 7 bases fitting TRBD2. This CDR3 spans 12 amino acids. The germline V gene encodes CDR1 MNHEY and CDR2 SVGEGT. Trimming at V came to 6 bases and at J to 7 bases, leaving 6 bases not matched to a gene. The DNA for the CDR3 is TGTGCCAGCAGCAGCGGGGCTTGGGAGCAGTACTTC. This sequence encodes CASSSGAWEQYF.

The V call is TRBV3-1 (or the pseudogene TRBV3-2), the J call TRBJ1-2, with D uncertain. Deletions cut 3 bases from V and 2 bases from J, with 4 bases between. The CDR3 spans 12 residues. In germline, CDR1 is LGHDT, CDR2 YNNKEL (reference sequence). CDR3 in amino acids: CASSHKNYGYTF. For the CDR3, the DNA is TGTGCCAGCAGCCATAAGAACTATGGCTACACCTTC.

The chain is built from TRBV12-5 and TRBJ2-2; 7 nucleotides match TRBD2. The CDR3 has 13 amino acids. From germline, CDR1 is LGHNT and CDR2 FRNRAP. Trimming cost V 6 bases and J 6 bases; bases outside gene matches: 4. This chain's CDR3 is CASGTRGAGELFF. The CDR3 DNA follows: TGTGCTAGTGGGACTCGGGGGGCCGGGGAGCTGTTTTTT.

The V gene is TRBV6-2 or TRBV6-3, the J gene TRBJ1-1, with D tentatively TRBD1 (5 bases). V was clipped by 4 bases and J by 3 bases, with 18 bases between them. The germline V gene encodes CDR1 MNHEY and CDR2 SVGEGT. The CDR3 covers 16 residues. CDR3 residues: CASSSHGWAGYTEAFF. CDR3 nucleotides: TGTGCCAGCAGTTCCCACGGCTGGGCAGGGTACACTGAAGCTTTCTTT.

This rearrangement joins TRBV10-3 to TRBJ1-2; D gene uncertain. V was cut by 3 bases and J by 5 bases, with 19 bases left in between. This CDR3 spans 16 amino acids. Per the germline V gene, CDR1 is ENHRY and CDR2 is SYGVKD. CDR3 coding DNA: TGTGCCATCAGTGAACAACTAGGAGACTCGACTTATGGCTACACCTTC. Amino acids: CAISEQLGDSTYGYTF.

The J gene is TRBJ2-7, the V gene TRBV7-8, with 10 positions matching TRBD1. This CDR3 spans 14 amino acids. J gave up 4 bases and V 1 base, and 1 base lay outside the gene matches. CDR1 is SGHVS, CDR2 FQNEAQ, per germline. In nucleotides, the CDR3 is TGTGCCAGCAGCTTAGGACAGGGGGCGTACGAGCAGTACTTC. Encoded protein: CASSLGQGAYEQYF. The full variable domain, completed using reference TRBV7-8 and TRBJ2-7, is GAGVSQSPRYKVAKRGQDVALRCDPISGHVSLFWYQQALGQGPEFLTYFQNEAQLDKSGLPSDRFFAERPEGSVSTLKIQRTQQEDSAVYLCASSLGQGAYEQYFGPGTRLTVT.

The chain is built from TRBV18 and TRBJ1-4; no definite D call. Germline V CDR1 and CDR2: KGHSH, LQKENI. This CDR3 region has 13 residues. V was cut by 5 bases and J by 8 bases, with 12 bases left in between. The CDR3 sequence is CASSYFDEEKLFF. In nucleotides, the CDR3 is TGTGCCAGCTCATACTTCGATGAGGAAAAACTGTTTTTT.

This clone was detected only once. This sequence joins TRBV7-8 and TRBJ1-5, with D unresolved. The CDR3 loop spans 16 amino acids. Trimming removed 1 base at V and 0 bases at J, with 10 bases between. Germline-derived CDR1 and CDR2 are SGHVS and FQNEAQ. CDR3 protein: CASSLGQSLSNQPQHF. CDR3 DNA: TGTGCCAGCAGCTTAGGGCAGAGCCTTAGCAATCAGCCCCAGCATTTT.

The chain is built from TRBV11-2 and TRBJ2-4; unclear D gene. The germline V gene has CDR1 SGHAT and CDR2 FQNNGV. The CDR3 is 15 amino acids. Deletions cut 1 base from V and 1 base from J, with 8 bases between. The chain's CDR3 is CASSLVSSAKNIQYF. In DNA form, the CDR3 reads TGTGCCAGCAGCTTAGTATCGAGTGCCAAAAACATTCAGTACTTC.

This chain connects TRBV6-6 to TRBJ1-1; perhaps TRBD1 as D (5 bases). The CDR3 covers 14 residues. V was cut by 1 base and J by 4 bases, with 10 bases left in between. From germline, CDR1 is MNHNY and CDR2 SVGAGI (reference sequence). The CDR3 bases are TGTGCCAGCAGTTACTTTCGGGACCGCACTGAAGCTTTCTTT. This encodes CASSYFRDRTEAFF.